This T cell receptor (beta chain) was observed in a study of radiotherapy plus CTLA-4 blockade in lung cancer. Looking at the study overall: Of the patients, 15% to 20% showed objective responses and more than 30% attained disease control. Notes on the study in general: Early blood T cell clone dynamics, with interferon-beta, were reported to best predict response. In blood, after radiotherapy plus ipilimumab, tumor-derived TCR clones expanded.

By proportion, this clone is medium-sized (0.01 to 0.1%). Its specificity is unknown. The protocol was immunoSEQ multiplex PCR, while the TCRdb copy is restricted to in-frame clones and leaves out a portion. The sample comprises tens of thousands of clones, more than 70% of which are singletons, and approximately 8% rests with the top ten. Focal radiation and CTLA-4 blockade (ipilimumab) were tested in chemo-refractory metastatic non-small-cell lung cancer patients. V lost 4 bases, J lost 7 bases, and 10 bases lay in between. The CDR3 spans 11 residues. The germline V gene encodes CDR1 SQVTM and CDR2 ANQGSEA.

This sample comprised peripheral blood, obtained from a patient treated with radiotherapy plus ipilimumab. This TCR came from a human donor with non-small cell lung cancer whose response to radiotherapy plus ipilimumab could not be evaluated. This chain uses TRBV29-1 with TRBJ1-2; a possible D gene is TRBD1 (6 bases). The CDR3 DNA is TGCAGCGTTGGCGGGGGCTCTGGCTACACCTTC. Translating gives CSVGGGSGYTF.